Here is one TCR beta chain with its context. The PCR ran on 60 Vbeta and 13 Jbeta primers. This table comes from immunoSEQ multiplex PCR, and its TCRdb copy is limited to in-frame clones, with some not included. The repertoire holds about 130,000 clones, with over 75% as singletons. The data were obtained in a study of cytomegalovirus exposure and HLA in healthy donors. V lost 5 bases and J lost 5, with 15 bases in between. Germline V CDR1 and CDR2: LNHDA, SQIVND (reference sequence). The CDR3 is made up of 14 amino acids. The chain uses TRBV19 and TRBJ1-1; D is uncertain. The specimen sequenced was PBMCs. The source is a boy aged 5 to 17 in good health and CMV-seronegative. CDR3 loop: CASSLGPAGTEAFF. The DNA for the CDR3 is TGTGCCAGTAGTCTCGGTCCTGCGGGGACTGAAGCTTTCTTT.